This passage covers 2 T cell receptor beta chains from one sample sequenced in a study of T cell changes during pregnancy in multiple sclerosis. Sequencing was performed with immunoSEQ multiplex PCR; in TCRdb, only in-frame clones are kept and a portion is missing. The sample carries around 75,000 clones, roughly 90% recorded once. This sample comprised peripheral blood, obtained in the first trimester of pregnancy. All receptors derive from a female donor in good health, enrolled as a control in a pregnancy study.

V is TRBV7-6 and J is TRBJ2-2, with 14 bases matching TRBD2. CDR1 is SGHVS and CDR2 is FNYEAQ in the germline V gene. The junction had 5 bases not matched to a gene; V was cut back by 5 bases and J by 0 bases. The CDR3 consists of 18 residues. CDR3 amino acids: CASSRTSGGFANTGELFF. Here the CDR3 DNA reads TGTGCCAGCAGCCGGACTAGCGGGGGGTTCGCGAACACCGGGGAGCTGTTTTTT. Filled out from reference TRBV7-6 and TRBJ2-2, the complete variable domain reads GAGVSQSPRYKVTKRGQDVALRCDPISGHVSLYWYRQALGQGPEFLTYFNYEAQQDKSGLPNDRFSAERPEGSISTLTIQRTEQRDSAMYRCASSRTSGGFANTGELFFGEGSRLTVL.

CDR3 region: CASSRDREFEAFF. CDR3 coding DNA: TGTGCCAGTAGTAGAGACAGGGAATTTGAAGCTTTCTTT. The chain has TRBV19 and TRBJ1-1; 7 nucleotides match TRBD1. Germline loops: CDR1 LNHDA, CDR2 SQIVND (reference sequence). The V and J ends lost 4 bases and 7 bases, in that order; junction bases with no gene match: 6. The CDR3 contains 13 residues.